This T cell receptor (beta chain) was obtained from a study of blood T cells in healthy people across ages. Study-wide results and limits: Using unsorted PBMCs precluded a conclusive naive versus antigen-experienced comparison.

This clonotype is judged medium-sized. Its antigen remains unidentified. A sample-barcoded 5' primer and a J-beta primer mix were used in a second PCR of roughly 6 to 11 cycles. TCRdb reprocessed the 5' RACE reads via MiXCR and lists one record per CDR3 protein. The sample has about 290,000 distinct CDR3 sequences, 25% to 30% seen once. The sequenced material came from blood. The sequence was obtained from a woman in her sixties or seventies in good health.

The CDR3 region has the DNA TGCAGCGTTGTGCTAGCGGGAGTTACGAACACCGGGGAGCTGTTTTTT. Protein: CSVVLAGVTNTGELFF. The chain combines TRBV29-1 with TRBJ2-2; 10 positions agree with TRBD2. V lost 4 bases and J lost 0; bases outside the gene matches: 5. CDR1 is SQVTM and CDR2 is ANQGSEA in the germline V gene. The CDR3 is 16 residues long.